The 21 T cell receptor beta chains given below trace back to one sample, sequenced in a study of T cell changes during pregnancy in multiple sclerosis. TCRdb's table, derived via immunoSEQ multiplex PCR, lists solely in-frame clones and lacks some. This table holds about 100,000 clones, approximately 90% found once. The material was peripheral blood, obtained after pregnancy. The receptors originated from a female donor with multiple sclerosis, enrolled in a pregnancy study.

CDR3 loop: CASSYIAGQYNEQFF. DNA of the CDR3: TGTGCCAGCAGTTATATAGCGGGACAATACAATGAGCAGTTCTTC. The V and J genes are TRBV2 and TRBJ2-1; 8 bases map to TRBD2. The CDR3 loop spans 15 amino acids. The germline V gene has CDR1 SNHLY and CDR2 FYNNEI. Trimming at V came to 5 bases and at J to 4 bases, leaving 7 bases not matched to a gene.

The gene calls are TRBV5-8 and TRBJ2-1; TRBD1 matches at 10 bases. Per germline, CDR1 SGHTS and CDR2 YDEGEE. After removal of 6 bases from V and 7 bases from J, the junction contained 10 bases not matched to a gene. CDR3 size: 15 residues. The DNA of the CDR3 is TGTGCCAGCATCGTACTGGGACAGGGGATGAATGAGCAGTTCTTC. This encodes CASIVLGQGMNEQFF. Full variable domain (remainder filled in from reference TRBV5-8 and TRBJ2-1): EAGVTQSPTHLIKTRGQQATLRCSPISGHTSVYWYQQALGLGLQFLLWYDEGEERNRGNFPPRFSGRQFPNYSSELNVNALELEDSALYLCASIVLGQGMNEQFFGPGTRLTVL.

This sequence joins TRBV15 and TRBJ1-6; 8 bases align to TRBD1. CDR1 is LNHNV and CDR2 is YYDKDF in the germline V gene (reference sequence). CDR3 length equals 16 residues. J was trimmed by 9 bases and V by 4 bases; bases with no gene match: 11. CDR3: CATSTEAGQGGSPLHF. The CDR3 nucleotides read TGTGCCACCAGCACCGAAGCCGGACAGGGAGGTTCACCCCTCCACTTT.

The rearrangement joins TRBV7-8 to TRBJ2-3; D gene ambiguous. Germline V CDR1 and CDR2: SGHVS, FQNEAQ. V was clipped by 2 bases and J by 1 base, with 13 bases between them. The length of the CDR3 is 16 residues. The CDR3 bases are TGTGCCAGCAGCTTACTTGTCGCGACTGGCACAGATACGCAGTATTTT. Translated, it gives CASSLLVATGTDTQYF.

The CDR3 DNA reads as TGCGCCAGCAGCTTGGGACAGGGGCACGAGCAGTACTTC. This sequence encodes CASSLGQGHEQYF. The chain employs TRBV5-1 and TRBJ2-7, with 8 bases identical to TRBD1. The CDR3 length is 13 residues. The germline CDR1 and CDR2 sequences are SGHRS and YFSETQ. Trimming took 0 bases from V and 5 from J; bases not matched to a gene: 1.

The J gene is TRBJ2-1, the V gene TRBV5-4; 7 nucleotides agree with TRBD2. Germline V gene lookup returns CDR1 SGHNT and CDR2 YYREEE (reference sequence). This CDR3 is 14 amino acids long. V lost 3 bases, J lost 4 bases, and 4 bases stayed unmatched. CDR3 loop: CASSSAGLYNEQFF. The DNA for the CDR3 is TGTGCCAGCAGCTCAGCGGGATTATACAATGAGCAGTTCTTC.

As for this clone: The same CDR3 arises from other DNA sequences in this sample as well. The rearrangement joins TRBV2 to TRBJ1-1; D is unclear. V lost 4 bases and J lost 1, with 7 bases in between. CDR1 is SNHLY and CDR2 is FYNNEI in the germline V gene. The CDR3 contains 13 residues. CDR3 in DNA: TGTGCCAGCAGTGGACAAAAGAACACTGAAGCTTTCTTT. Translating it yields CASSGQKNTEAFF.

This chain links TRBV19 with TRBJ1-5; 7 nucleotides line up with TRBD1. The CDR3 is 13 amino acids. Germline V gene lookup returns CDR1 LNHDA and CDR2 SQIVND (reference sequence). Trimming cost V 4 bases and J 6 bases; bases outside gene matches: 3. The CDR3 is CASSNQGGQPQHF. CDR3 in DNA: TGTGCCAGTAGTAACCAGGGGGGTCAGCCCCAGCATTTT.

The genes are TRBV27 and TRBJ1-1; D ambiguous. The germline gives CDR1 MNHEY, CDR2 SMNVEV (reference sequence). This CDR3 contains 13 residues. Between the trimmed V and J ends, which lost 6 bases and 4 bases, there was a span of 12 bases. CDR3 bases: TGTGCCAGCAGACGATCAGGACTCACTGAAGCTTTCTTT. Its translation: CASRRSGLTEAFF.

The rearrangement links TRBV30 to TRBJ2-3; maybe TRBD2 (6 bases). Germline V gene sequence: CDR1 GTSNPN, CDR2 SVGIG (reference sequence). The CDR3 has 15 residues. V lost 3 bases and J lost 0, with 13 bases in between. CDR3 bases: TGTGCCTGGAGGCGACTAGTGGGTAGCACAGATACGCAGTATTTT. Its translation: CAWRRLVGSTDTQYF.

V and J are TRBV18 and TRBJ2-7, with 13 bases that match TRBD2. The ends lost 3 bases at V and 4 bases at J; junction bases unmatched: 9. This CDR3 has 17 residues. Germline V CDR1 and CDR2: KGHSH, LQKENI. CDR3 sequence: CASSPITSGRAGYEQYF. The CDR3 bases are TGTGCCAGCTCACCGATTACTAGCGGGAGGGCCGGATACGAGCAGTACTTC.

This clone was seen a single time. This rearrangement joins TRBV29-1 to TRBJ1-2, with a weak D call TRBD1 (6 bases). CDR1 and CDR2 (germline): SQVTM, ANQGSEA. The length of the CDR3 is 15 residues. V was cut by 0 bases and J by 5 bases, with 16 bases left in between. As DNA, the CDR3 is TGCAGCGTTGAAGATCCCCCCGGGACAATATATGGCTACACCTTC. Protein product: CSVEDPPGTIYGYTF.

The chain combines TRBV28 with TRBJ2-3, with D unresolved. Deletions cut 5 bases from V and 1 base from J, with 10 bases between. The CDR3 is made up of 14 amino acids. In germline, CDR1 is MDHEN, CDR2 SYDVKM. CDR3 bases: TGTGCCAGCAGTATAACCTCGGGCACAGATACGCAGTATTTT. Its protein is CASSITSGTDTQYF.

The V call is TRBV12-5, the J call TRBJ1-1; a possible D gene is TRBD1 (5 bases). The CDR3 totals 19 residues. Germline V gene lookup returns CDR1 LGHNT and CDR2 FRNRAP. Trimming took 1 base from V and 5 from J, leaving 26 bases between them. CDR3 loop: CASGLDAMGTRTAGTEAFF. The CDR3 DNA reads as TGTGCTAGTGGTTTGGACGCAATGGGGACTCGGACTGCAGGAACTGAAGCTTTCTTT.

This chain uses TRBV4-2 with TRBJ2-3; 10 positions match TRBD2. The CDR3 is made up of 18 amino acids. V trimming: 4 bases; J trimming: 3 bases; junction bases outside the gene matches: 13. Per the germline V gene, CDR1 is LGHNA and CDR2 is YNFKEQ. The CDR3 bases are TGTGCCAGCAGCCGAAAGACCCCGGGACTAGCGTTAACAGATACGCAGTATTTT. Translation: CASSRKTPGLALTDTQYF.

This clone was recorded once. The V gene is TRBV7-9, the J gene TRBJ1-3; no reliable D call. This CDR3 is built from 14 residues. V was shortened by 2 bases and J by 3 bases, with 8 bases between the two germline ends. CDR1 is SEHNR and CDR2 is FQNEAQ in the germline V gene (reference sequence). The CDR3 loop is CASSLRSGGNTIYF. CDR3 bases: TGTGCCAGCAGCTTAAGGTCGGGTGGAAACACCATATATTTT.

CDR3 region: CASSFEGGGYTEAFF. CDR3 nucleotide sequence: TGCGCCAGCAGCTTTGAAGGGGGAGGGTACACTGAAGCTTTCTTT. The genes are TRBV5-1 and TRBJ1-1, with a weak D call TRBD1 (6 bases). This CDR3 region has 15 residues. Germline V gene lookup returns CDR1 SGHRS and CDR2 YFSETQ. Trimming stripped 2 bases from V and 3 bases from J, with 14 bases between.

V and J are TRBV23-1 and TRBJ2-4; D remains ambiguous. TRBV23-1 is an open reading frame whose function is uncertain. The CDR3 is 15 residues long. Trimming removed 1 base at V and 0 bases at J, with 7 bases between. The CDR3 DNA is TGCGCCAGCAGTCAATTAGGAGTAGCCAAAAACATTCAGTACTTC. Encoded protein: CASSQLGVAKNIQYF.

The chain employs TRBV29-1 and TRBJ2-2; 8 bases are shared with TRBD1. The CDR3 runs 16 residues. Germline lookup yields CDR1 SQVTM and CDR2 ANQGSEA. V lost 7 bases to trimming and J lost 3 bases; unmatched junction nucleotides: 13. The CDR3 DNA reads TGCAGCGCCCAATCCCCAAACAGGGGGTACACCGGGGAGCTGTTTTTT. Its translation: CSAQSPNRGYTGELFF.

The gene calls are TRBV6-1 and TRBJ1-6, with D possibly matching TRBD1 (6 bases). This CDR3 is built from 14 residues. CDR1 MNHNS and CDR2 SASEGT come from the germline V gene. Trimming cost V 6 bases and J 7 bases, with 13 bases left between them. The CDR3 DNA is TGTGCCAGCAGAGATACAGGGCAGAATTCACCCCTCCACTTT. Translation: CASRDTGQNSPLHF.

This clone was seen more than once but under ten times. This chain joins TRBV12-5 and TRBJ1-6, with TRBD1 matching 7 bases. J was trimmed by 9 bases and V by 7 bases; bases with no gene match: 6. CDR3 size: 13 residues. The V gene's germline CDR1 is LGHNT and CDR2 FRNRAP. The CDR3 is CASADRAGSPLHF. The CDR3, as DNA: TGTGCTAGTGCCGACAGGGCGGGTTCACCCCTCCACTTT.